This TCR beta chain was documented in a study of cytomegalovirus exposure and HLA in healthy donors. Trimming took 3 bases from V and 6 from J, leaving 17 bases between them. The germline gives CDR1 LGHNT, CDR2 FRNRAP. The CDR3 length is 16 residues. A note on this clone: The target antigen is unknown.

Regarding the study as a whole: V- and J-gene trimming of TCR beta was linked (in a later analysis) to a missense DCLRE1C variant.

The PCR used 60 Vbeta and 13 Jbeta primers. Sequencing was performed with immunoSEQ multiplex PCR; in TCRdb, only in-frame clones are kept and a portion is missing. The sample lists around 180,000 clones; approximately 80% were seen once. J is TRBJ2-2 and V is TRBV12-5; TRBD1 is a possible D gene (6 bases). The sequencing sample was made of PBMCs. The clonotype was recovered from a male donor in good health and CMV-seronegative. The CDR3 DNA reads TGTGCTAGTGGTTTTGGGTCCCCAGGGGCGCCCGGGGAGCTGTTTTTT. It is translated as CASGFGSPGAPGELFF.